This T cell receptor (beta chain) was obtained from a study of vaccination and CD4 T cells after COVID-19. Study conclusions and caveats: Nearly all convalescent vaccine-specific clones, 304 of 307, recognized only SARS-CoV-2 spike. In convalescent patients, a median approximately 86% of post-vaccine SARS-CoV-2-reactive clones appeared only after vaccination.

An Oncomine TCR Beta short-read assay was used to sequence the DNA from cultured CD4+ T cells. After culture, CD4+ T cells served as the source for genomic DNA extraction. TCRdb passed the PCR reads through MiXCR, listing each CDR3 protein once. The data hold more than 12,000 distinct CDR3 sequences, with roughly a fifth observed a single time. Germline lookup yields CDR1 SGDLS and CDR2 YYNGEE. Trimming took off 4 bases at V and 5 bases at J, with 15 bases between the two ends. The CDR3 runs 14 residues. Treatment in this sample: 10-day PBMC culture with coronavirus spike peptide pools or control peptides (ViraFEST assay). Turning to this clonotype: Its antigen is undetermined.

This specimen consisted of CD4+ T cells from blood, cultured in vitro, obtained before SARS-CoV-2 vaccination. This receptor was taken from a human donor who received a COVID-19 vaccine. The gene calls are TRBV9 and TRBJ1-1; D may be TRBD1 (5 bases). The DNA for the CDR3 is TGTGCCAGCAGCCCAAGCTTGGGGGAGACTGAAGCTTTCTTT. Its translation: CASSPSLGETEAFF.